Listed below are T cell receptor beta chains from one sample, sequenced in a study of T cells after posttransplantation cyclophosphamide. Generated by immunoSEQ multiplex PCR, the TCRdb table keeps only in-frame clones and is missing some. Of about 24,000 clones in the sample, 89% are singletons; the top ten hold roughly 8%. The input for sequencing was PBMCs, taken after an allogeneic stem cell transplant with a calcineurin inhibitor and methotrexate. The origin of the receptors is a female patient aged 50-59 years who received an allogeneic stem cell transplant from an unrelated donor, was CMV-positive, and had chronic GVHD only. Some of these T cells may belong to the graft donor. Each CDR3 is given with its conserved first and last residue. The D gene is left open where the match is weak. Size values are once, few and many counts, or a class for expanded clones, and some rows have none.

J gene: TRBJ2-7
clone size: -
D gene: -
V gene: TRBV30
CDR3 DNA: TGTGCCTGGAGTGTACGGTACGAGCAGTACTTC
CDR3 protein: CAWSVRYEQYF

J gene: TRBJ1-1
clone size: -
D gene: TRBD1
V gene: TRBV4-1
CDR3 DNA: TGCGCCAGCAGCCAAGATCGGGACAGAGGTAGAACTGAAGCTTTCTTT
CDR3 protein: CASSQDRDRGRTEAFF

J gene: TRBJ2-7
clone size: -
D gene: -
V gene: TRBV19
CDR3 DNA: TGTGCCAGTAGTACACGGTCCTACGAGCAGTACTTC
CDR3 protein: CASSTRSYEQYF

J gene: TRBJ2-4
clone size: once
D gene: TRBD2
V gene: TRBV19
CDR3 DNA: TGTGCCAGTAGCCAACCCGGGACTACAGACATTCAGTACTTC
CDR3 protein: CASSQPGTTDIQYF

J gene: TRBJ2-7
clone size: -
D gene: TRBD2
V gene: TRBV9
CDR3 DNA: TGTGCCAGCAGTGGTTTAGCGGGAGGGCCTTCCTACGAGCAGTACTTC
CDR3 protein: CASSGLAGGPSYEQYF

J gene: TRBJ2-1
clone size: -
D gene: TRBD2
V gene: TRBV11-3
CDR3 DNA: TGTGCCAGCAGCCCCAGGCGGGAGGGAACCAATGAGCAGTTCTTC
CDR3 protein: CASSPRREGTNEQFF

J gene: TRBJ1-6
clone size: -
D gene: TRBD1
V gene: TRBV5-1
CDR3 DNA: TGCGCCAGCAGAACCGGGACAGCAAATTCACCCCTCCACTTT
CDR3 protein: CASRTGTANSPLHF

J gene: TRBJ2-1
clone size: -
D gene: TRBD2
V gene: TRBV29-1
CDR3 DNA: TGCAGCGAAACTAGCGGGAGTGTCTATGAGCAGTTCTTC
CDR3 protein: CSETSGSVYEQFF

J gene: TRBJ2-7
clone size: -
D gene: TRBD1
V gene: TRBV5-1
CDR3 DNA: TGCGCCAGCAGCTTGAGTGGGACAGGGTCCTACGAGCAGTACTTC
CDR3 protein: CASSLSGTGSYEQYF

J gene: TRBJ1-6
clone size: -
D gene: -
V gene: TRBV30
CDR3 DNA: TGTGCCTGGAGCGCAGGACTGTTGTTTAATTCACCCCTCCACTTT
CDR3 protein: CAWSAGLLFNSPLHF

J gene: TRBJ2-2
clone size: -
D gene: -
V gene: TRBV30
CDR3 DNA: TGTGCCTGGACGACGACAGGGAGGTCCGGGGAGCTGTTTTTT
CDR3 protein: CAWTTTGRSGELFF

J gene: TRBJ1-1
clone size: once
D gene: TRBD1
V gene: TRBV18
CDR3 DNA: TGTGCCAGCTCACCGTTGAGGGACAGTATCCCCACTGAAGCTTTCTTT
CDR3 protein: CASSPLRDSIPTEAFF

J gene: TRBJ2-5
clone size: -
D gene: -
V gene: TRBV6-6
CDR3 DNA: TGTGCCAGCAGTCCCGGGATACCCCAAGAGACCCAGTACTTC
CDR3 protein: CASSPGIPQETQYF

J gene: TRBJ2-3
clone size: once
D gene: TRBD2
V gene: TRBV5-1
CDR3 DNA: TGCGCCAGCAGAGGGGGACTAGCGGGCCCCGTGGATACGCAGTATTTT
CDR3 protein: CASRGGLAGPVDTQYF

J gene: TRBJ1-2
clone size: few
D gene: -
V gene: TRBV28
CDR3 DNA: TGTGCCAGCAGTTCCCCCTTTATGGCCAACTATGGCTACACCTTC
CDR3 protein: CASSSPFMANYGYTF

J gene: TRBJ2-5
clone size: -
D gene: TRBD2
V gene: TRBV19
CDR3 DNA: TGTGCCAGTAGTATAAGCGGGAGAACCAGAGAGACCCAGTACTTC
CDR3 protein: CASSISGRTRETQYF